Sequencing of this TCR beta chain was carried out in a study of beta chain features in type 1 diabetes. A note on this clone: No antigen is known for it.

Expressed TCRB transcripts were sequenced after all isolated RNA was converted to cDNA. The protocol was immunoSEQ multiplex PCR, while the TCRdb copy is restricted to in-frame clones and leaves out a portion. The table lists 300,000 to 350,000 clones, approximately 13% of them singletons. Overall study findings and caveats: In all four CD4+ subsets, TCRB CDR3 length was significantly, moderately reduced in type 1 diabetes.

The CDR3 runs to 13 residues. Per the germline V gene, CDR1 is ENHRY and CDR2 is SYGVKD. The J segment lost 8 bases and the V segment lost 5 bases, leaving 4 bases of the junction unmatched. What was sequenced was naive CD4+ T cells from blood. The receptor's source is a woman between 18 and 29 years old with type 1 diabetes. The rearrangement uses TRBV10-3 and TRBJ2-1; 9 bases line up with TRBD1. This chain's CDR3 is CAISPRDRDEQFF. Written as DNA, the CDR3 is TGTGCCATCAGTCCCCGGGACAGGGATGAGCAGTTCTTC.